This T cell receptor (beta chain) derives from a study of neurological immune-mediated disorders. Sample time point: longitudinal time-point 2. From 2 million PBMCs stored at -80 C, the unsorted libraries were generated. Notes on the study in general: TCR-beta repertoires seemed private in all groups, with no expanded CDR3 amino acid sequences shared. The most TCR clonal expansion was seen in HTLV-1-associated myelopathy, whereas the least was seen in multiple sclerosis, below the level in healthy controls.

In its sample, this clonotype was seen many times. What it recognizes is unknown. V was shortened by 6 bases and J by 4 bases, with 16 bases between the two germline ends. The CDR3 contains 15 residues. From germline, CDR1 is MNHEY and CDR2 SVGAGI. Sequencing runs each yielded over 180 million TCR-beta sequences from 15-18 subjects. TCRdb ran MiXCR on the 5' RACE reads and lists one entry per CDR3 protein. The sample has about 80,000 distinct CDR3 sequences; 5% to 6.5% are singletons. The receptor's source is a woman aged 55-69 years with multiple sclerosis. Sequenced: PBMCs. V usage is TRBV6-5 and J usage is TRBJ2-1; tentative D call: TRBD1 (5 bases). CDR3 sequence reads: CASSPTATTYNEQFF. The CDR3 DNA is TGTGCCAGCAGCCCGACAGCGACGACTTACAATGAGCAGTTCTTC.